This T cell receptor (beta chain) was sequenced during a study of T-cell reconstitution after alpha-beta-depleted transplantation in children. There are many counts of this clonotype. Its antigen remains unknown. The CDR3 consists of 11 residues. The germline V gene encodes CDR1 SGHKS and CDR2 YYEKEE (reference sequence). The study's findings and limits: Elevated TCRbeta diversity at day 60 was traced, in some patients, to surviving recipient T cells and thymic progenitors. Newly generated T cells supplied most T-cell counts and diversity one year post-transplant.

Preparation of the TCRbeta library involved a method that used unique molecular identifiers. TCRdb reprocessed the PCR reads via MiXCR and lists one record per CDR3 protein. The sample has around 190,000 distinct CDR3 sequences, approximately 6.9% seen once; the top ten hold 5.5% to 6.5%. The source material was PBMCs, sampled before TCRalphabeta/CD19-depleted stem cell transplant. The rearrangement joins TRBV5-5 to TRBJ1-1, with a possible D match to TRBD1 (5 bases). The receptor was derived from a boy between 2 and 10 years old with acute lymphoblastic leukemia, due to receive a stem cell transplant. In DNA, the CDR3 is TGTGCAAGTGGGGGGTACACTGAAGCTTTCTTT. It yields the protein CASGGYTEAFF.